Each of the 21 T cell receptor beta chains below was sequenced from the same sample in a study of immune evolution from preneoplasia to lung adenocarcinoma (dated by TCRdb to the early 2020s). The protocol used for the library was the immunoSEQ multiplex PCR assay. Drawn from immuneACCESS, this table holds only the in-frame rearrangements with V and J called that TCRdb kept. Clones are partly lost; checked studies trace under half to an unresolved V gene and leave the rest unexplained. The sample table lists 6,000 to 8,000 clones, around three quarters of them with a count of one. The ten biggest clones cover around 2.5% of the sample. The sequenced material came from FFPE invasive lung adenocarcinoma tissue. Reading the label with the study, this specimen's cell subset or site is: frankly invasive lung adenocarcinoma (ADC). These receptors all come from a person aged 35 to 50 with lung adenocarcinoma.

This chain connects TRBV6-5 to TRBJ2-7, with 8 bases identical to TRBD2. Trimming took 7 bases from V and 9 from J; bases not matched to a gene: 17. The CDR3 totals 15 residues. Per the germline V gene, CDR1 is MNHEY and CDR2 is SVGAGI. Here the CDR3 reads CASTPTGGRPFRQYF. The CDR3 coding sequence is TGTGCCAGCACCCCGACGGGGGGGCGCCCGTTTAGGCAGTACTTC.

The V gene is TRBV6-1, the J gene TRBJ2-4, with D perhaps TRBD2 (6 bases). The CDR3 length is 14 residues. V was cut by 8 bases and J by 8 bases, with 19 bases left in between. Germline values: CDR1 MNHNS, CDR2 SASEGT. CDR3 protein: CASLGGHINYIQYF. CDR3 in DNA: TGTGCCAGCCTCGGAGGGCATATCAATTACATTCAGTACTTC.

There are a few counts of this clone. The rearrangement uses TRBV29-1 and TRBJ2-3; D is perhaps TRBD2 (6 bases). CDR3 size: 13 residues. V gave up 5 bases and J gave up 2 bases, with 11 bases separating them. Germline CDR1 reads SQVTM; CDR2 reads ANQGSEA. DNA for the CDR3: TGCAGCGTTACGGGGGAATTCACAGATACGCAGTATTTT. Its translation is CSVTGEFTDTQYF.

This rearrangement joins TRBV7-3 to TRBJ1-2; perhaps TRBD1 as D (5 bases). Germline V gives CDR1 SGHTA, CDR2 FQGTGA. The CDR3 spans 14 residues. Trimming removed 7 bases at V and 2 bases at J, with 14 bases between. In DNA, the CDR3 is TGTGCCAGCATCCACGGGGCCCAGAACTATGGCTACACCTTC. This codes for CASIHGAQNYGYTF.

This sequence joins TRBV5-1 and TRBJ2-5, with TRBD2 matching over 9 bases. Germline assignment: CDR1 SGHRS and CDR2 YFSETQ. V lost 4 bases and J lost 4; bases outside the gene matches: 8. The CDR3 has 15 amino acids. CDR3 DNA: TGCGCCAGCAGCACCGGGACTAGCCCTTCAGAGACCCAGTACTTC. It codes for CASSTGTSPSETQYF.

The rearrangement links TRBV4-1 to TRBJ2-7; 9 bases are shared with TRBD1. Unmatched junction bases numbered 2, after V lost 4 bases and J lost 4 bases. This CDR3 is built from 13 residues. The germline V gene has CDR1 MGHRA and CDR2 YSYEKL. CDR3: CASSRGQGYEQYF. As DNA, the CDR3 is TGCGCCAGCAGCCGTGGACAGGGGTACGAGCAGTACTTC.

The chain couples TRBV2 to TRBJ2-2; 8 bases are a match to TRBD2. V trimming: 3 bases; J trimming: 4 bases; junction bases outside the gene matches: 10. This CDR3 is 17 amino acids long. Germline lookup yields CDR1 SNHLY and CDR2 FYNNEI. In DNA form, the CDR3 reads TGTGCCAGCAGTGACCCGGGAGGGGCCGGAGGCACCGGGGAGCTGTTTTTT. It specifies CASSDPGGAGGTGELFF.

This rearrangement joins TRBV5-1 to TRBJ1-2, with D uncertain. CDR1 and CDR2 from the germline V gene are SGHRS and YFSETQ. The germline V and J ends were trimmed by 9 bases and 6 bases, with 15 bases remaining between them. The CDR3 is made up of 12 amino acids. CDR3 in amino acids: CATSESENGYTF. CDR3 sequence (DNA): TGCGCCACCTCTGAATCAGAGAATGGCTACACCTTC.

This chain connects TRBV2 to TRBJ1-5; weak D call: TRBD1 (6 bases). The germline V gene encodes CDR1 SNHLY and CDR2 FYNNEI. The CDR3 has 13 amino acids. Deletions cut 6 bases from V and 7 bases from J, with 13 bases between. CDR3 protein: CASSQGWRQPQHF. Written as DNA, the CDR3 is TGTGCCAGCAGCCAGGGGTGGCGACAGCCCCAGCATTTT.

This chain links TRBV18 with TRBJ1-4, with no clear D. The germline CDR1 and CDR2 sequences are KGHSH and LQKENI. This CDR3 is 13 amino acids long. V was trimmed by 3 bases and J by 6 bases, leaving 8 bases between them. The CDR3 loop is CASSPSRDEKLFF. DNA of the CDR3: TGTGCCAGCTCACCCTCACGCGATGAAAAACTGTTTTTT. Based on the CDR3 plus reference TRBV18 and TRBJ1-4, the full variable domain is NAGVMQNPRHLVRRRGQEARLRCSPMKGHSHVYWYRQLPEEGLKFMVYLQKENIIDESGMPKERFSAEFPKEGPSILRIQQVVRGDSAAYFCASSPSRDEKLFFGSGTQLSVL.

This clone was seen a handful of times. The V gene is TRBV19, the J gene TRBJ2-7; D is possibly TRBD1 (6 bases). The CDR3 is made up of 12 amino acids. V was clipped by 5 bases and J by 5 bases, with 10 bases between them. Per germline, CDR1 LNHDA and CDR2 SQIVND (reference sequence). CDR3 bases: TGTGCCAGTAGTTCACAGGGCCACGAGCAGTACTTC. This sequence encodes CASSSQGHEQYF.

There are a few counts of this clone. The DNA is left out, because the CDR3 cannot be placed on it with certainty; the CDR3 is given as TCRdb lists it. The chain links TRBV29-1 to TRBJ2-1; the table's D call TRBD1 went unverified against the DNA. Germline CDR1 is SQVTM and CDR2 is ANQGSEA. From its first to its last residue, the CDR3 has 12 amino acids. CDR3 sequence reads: CSVGWGTGERFF.

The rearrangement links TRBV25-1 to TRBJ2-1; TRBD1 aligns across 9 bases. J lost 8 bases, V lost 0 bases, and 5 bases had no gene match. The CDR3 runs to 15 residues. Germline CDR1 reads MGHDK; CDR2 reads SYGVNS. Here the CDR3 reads CASSEYTGGRDEQFF. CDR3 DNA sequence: TGTGCCAGCAGTGAATATACAGGGGGCCGGGATGAGCAGTTCTTC.

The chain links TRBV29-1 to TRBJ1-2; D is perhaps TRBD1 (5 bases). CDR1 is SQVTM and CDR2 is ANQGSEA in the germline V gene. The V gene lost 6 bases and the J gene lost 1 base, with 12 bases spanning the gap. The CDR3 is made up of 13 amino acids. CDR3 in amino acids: CSVLLQGNYGYTF. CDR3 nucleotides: TGCAGCGTCCTCCTCCAGGGTAACTATGGCTACACCTTC.

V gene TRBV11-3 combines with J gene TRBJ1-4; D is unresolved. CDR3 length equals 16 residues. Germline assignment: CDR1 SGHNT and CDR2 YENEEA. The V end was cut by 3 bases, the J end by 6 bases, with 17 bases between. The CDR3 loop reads CASSFNPGASDEKLFF. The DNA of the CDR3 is TGTGCCAGCAGCTTCAACCCAGGAGCTTCGGATGAAAAACTGTTTTTT.

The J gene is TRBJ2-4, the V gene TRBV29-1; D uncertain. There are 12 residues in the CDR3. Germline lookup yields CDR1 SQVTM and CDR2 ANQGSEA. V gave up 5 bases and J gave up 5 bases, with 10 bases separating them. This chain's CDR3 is CSVQGPENIQYF. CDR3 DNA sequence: TGCAGCGTTCAAGGCCCGGAAAACATTCAGTACTTC.

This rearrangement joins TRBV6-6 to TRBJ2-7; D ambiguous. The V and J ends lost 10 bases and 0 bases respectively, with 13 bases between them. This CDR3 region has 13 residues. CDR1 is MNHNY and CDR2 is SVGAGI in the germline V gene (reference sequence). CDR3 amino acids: CATLVPGSYEQYF. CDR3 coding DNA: TGTGCCACCTTGGTTCCCGGCTCCTACGAGCAGTACTTC.

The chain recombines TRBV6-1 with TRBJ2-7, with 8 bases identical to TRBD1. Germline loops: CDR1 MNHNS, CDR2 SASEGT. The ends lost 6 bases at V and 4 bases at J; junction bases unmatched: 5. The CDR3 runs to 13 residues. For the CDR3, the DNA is TGTGCCAGCAGACCGGGACAGGATTACGAGCAGTACTTC. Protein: CASRPGQDYEQYF.

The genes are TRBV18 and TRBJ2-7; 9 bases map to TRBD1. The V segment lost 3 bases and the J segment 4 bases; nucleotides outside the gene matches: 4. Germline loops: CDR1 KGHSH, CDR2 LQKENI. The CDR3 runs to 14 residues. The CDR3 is CASSPRQGVYEQYF. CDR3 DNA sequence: TGTGCCAGCTCACCGAGACAGGGGGTGTACGAGCAGTACTTC. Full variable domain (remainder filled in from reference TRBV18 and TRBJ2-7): NAGVMQNPRHLVRRRGQEARLRCSPMKGHSHVYWYRQLPEEGLKFMVYLQKENIIDESGMPKERFSAEFPKEGPSILRIQQVVRGDSAAYFCASSPRQGVYEQYFGPGTRLTVT.

The CDR3 region has the DNA TGTGCCAGCAGTTACAACCTTGAAGCTTTCTTT. Translating gives CASSYNLEAFF. V is TRBV6-6 and J is TRBJ1-1; D ambiguous. The CDR3 covers 11 residues. Germline V lookup: CDR1 MNHNY, CDR2 SVGAGI (reference sequence). V was shortened by 2 bases and J by 7 bases, with 5 bases between the two germline ends.

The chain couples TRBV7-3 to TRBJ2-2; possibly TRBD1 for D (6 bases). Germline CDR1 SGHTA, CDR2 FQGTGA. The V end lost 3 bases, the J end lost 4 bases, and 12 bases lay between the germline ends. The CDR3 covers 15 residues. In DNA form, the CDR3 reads TGTGCCAGCAGCTTTGCAGGGGCGGCCACCGGGGAGCTGTTTTTT. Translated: CASSFAGAATGELFF.